Following are 28 T cell receptor beta chains from one sample sequenced in a study of blood T cell repertoires in COVID-19. Profiling relied on immunoSEQ multiplex PCR, and the TCRdb table lists in-frame clones only, not all of them. This table holds fewer than 60,000 clones, roughly 88% found once. The sample taken for sequencing was peripheral blood. These receptors all stem from a human donor with active COVID-19. The donor label of this sample is uncertain.

CDR3 loop: CASRLAGVDIQYF. CDR3 sequence (DNA): TGTGCCAGCAGACTAGCGGGAGTAGACATTCAGTACTTC. The chain has TRBV27 and TRBJ2-4; TRBD2 agrees at 11 bases. CDR3 size: 13 residues. CDR1 MNHEY and CDR2 SMNVEV come from the germline V gene (reference sequence). After removal of 6 bases from V and 8 bases from J, the junction contained 3 bases not matched to a gene.

V usage is TRBV7-9 and J usage is TRBJ2-3, with 7 positions matching TRBD2. CDR3 length: 14 residues. V was clipped by 5 bases and J by 4 bases; unmatched bases: 6. CDR1 and CDR2 from the germline V gene are SEHNR and FQNEAQ (reference sequence). CDR3 in amino acids: CASSPRTRADTQYF. The CDR3, as DNA: TGTGCCAGCAGCCCCCGGACTAGGGCAGATACGCAGTATTTT.

V usage is TRBV9 and J usage is TRBJ1-6, with 7 bases lining up with TRBD1. The CDR3 is 14 residues long. Trimming removed 3 bases from V and 7 bases from J; junction bases left unmatched: 4. Germline CDR1 is SGDLS and CDR2 is YYNGEE. CDR3 DNA sequence: TGTGCCAGCAGCGATGACAGGGCCAATTCACCCCTCCACTTT. Protein sequence: CASSDDRANSPLHF.

This chain's CDR3 is CASNRQGLYNEQFF. The CDR3 region has the DNA TGTGCCAGCAACCGACAGGGCCTTTACAATGAGCAGTTCTTC. The J gene is TRBJ2-1, the V gene TRBV9, with 7 nucleotides matching TRBD1. The CDR3 has 14 residues. Trimming removed 6 bases from V and 4 bases from J; junction bases left unmatched: 7. In germline, CDR1 is SGDLS, CDR2 YYNGEE.

This clone was found a few times. The chain uses TRBV19 and TRBJ1-2; tentatively, D is TRBD1 (5 bases). V shed 5 bases and J shed 2 bases, with 6 bases lying between them. This CDR3 spans 12 amino acids. From germline, CDR1 is LNHDA and CDR2 SQIVND (reference sequence). The CDR3 nucleotides are TGTGCCAGTAGTGGACAAAACTATGGCTACACCTTC. It translates to CASSGQNYGYTF.

This clone was observed a few times. The chain combines TRBV28 with TRBJ2-2, with D possibly matching TRBD2 (6 bases). Germline CDR1 reads MDHEN; CDR2 reads SYDVKM. CDR3 length: 12 residues. Trimming left V 7 bases short and J 5 bases short, with 8 bases between. The CDR3 here is CASNSGTGELFF. As DNA, the CDR3 is TGTGCCAGCAACAGCGGGACCGGGGAGCTGTTTTTT.

The CDR3 is CATRRESGNTIYF. The DNA for the CDR3 is TGTGCCACTAGGAGAGAATCTGGAAACACCATATATTTT. The chain employs TRBV6-5 and TRBJ1-3; D call uncertain. The CDR3 runs to 13 residues. Trimming stripped 10 bases from V and 1 base from J, with 11 bases between. Germline loops: CDR1 MNHEY, CDR2 SVGAGI.

The genes are TRBV18 and TRBJ2-3, with TRBD2 identical over 7 bases. Per germline, CDR1 KGHSH and CDR2 LQKENI. Trimming cost V 2 bases and J 2 bases; bases outside gene matches: 4. The CDR3 spans 15 residues. In DNA, the CDR3 is TGTGCCAGCTCACCATCAGCGGGAAACACAGATACGCAGTATTTT. This codes for CASSPSAGNTDTQYF.

V and J are TRBV11-2 and TRBJ2-1, with 7 bases matching TRBD2. Trimming cost V 4 bases and J 3 bases; bases outside gene matches: 6. Germline lookup yields CDR1 SGHAT and CDR2 FQNNGV. This CDR3 region has 15 residues. The CDR3 sequence is CASSSLQRGYNEQFF. In nucleotides, the CDR3 is TGTGCCAGCAGCTCTCTCCAGCGGGGCTACAATGAGCAGTTCTTC. Looking up the rest from reference TRBV11-2 and TRBJ2-1 gives the full variable domain: EAGVAQSPRYKIIEKRQSVAFWCNPISGHATLYWYQQILGQGPKLLIQFQNNGVVDDSQLPKDRFSAERLKGVDSTLKIQPAKLEDSAVYLCASSSLQRGYNEQFFGPGTRLTVL.

V is TRBV29-1 and J is TRBJ2-3; D ambiguous. CDR3 size: 12 residues. Germline V gene sequence: CDR1 SQVTM, CDR2 ANQGSEA. The V and J ends lost 3 bases and 9 bases respectively, with 13 bases between them. CDR3 bases: TGCAGCGTTGAGACGCCGACCGGGACGCAGTATTTT. This codes for CSVETPTGTQYF.

The chain uses TRBV28 and TRBJ1-5, with 8 positions matching TRBD1. The V gene's germline CDR1 is MDHEN and CDR2 SYDVKM. J was trimmed by 2 bases and V by 7 bases; bases with no gene match: 7. The length of the CDR3 is 15 residues. The CDR3 region is CASILPGQGNQPQHF. The CDR3 region has the DNA TGTGCCAGCATCCTCCCGGGACAGGGCAATCAGCCCCAGCATTTT.

DNA of the CDR3: TGTGCCAGCAGTGAAGCAAGGAGGCAGACCCAGTACTTC. Protein: CASSEARRQTQYF. The chain couples TRBV6-1 to TRBJ2-5; D may be TRBD2 (5 bases). This CDR3 has 13 amino acids. Per the germline V gene, CDR1 is MNHNS and CDR2 is SASEGT. V was cut by 0 bases and J by 6 bases, with 8 bases left in between.

The chain has TRBV5-1 and TRBJ1-1; 8 bases align to TRBD1. CDR3 length: 15 amino acids. Per germline, CDR1 SGHRS and CDR2 YFSETQ. J was trimmed by 0 bases and V by 4 bases; bases with no gene match: 5. The CDR3 sequence is CASSGSGGVNTEAFF. The CDR3 DNA is TGCGCCAGCAGCGGATCAGGGGGCGTGAACACTGAAGCTTTCTTT.

The CDR3 region is CASSHRSGTGSDEQFF. The CDR3 DNA reads TGCGCCAGCAGCCACCGGTCCGGGACAGGCTCGGATGAGCAGTTCTTC. The chain carries TRBV4-1 and TRBJ2-1, with 8 bases lining up with TRBD1. The V segment lost 3 bases and the J segment 8 bases; nucleotides outside the gene matches: 12. The CDR3 contains 16 residues. The V gene's germline CDR1 is MGHRA and CDR2 YSYEKL.

The chain employs TRBV7-9 and TRBJ1-6; no firm D call. From germline, CDR1 is SEHNR and CDR2 FQNEAQ (reference sequence). V was cut by 4 bases and J by 13 bases, with 11 bases left in between. The CDR3 covers 12 residues. CDR3 DNA sequence: TGTGCCAGCAGCTACGGGTCCGGGCCCCTCCACTTT. It specifies CASSYGSGPLHF. The variable domain in full, with the rest retrieved from reference TRBV7-9 and TRBJ1-6, is DTGVSQNPRHKITKRGQNVTFRCDPISEHNRLYWYRQTLGQGPEFLTYFQNEAQLEKSRLLSDRFSAERPKGSFSTLEIQRTEQGDSAMYLCASSYGSGPLHFGNGTRLTVT.

The chain links TRBV6-5 to TRBJ2-5, with D possibly being TRBD1 (6 bases). Trimming shortened V by 6 bases and J by 5 bases, and 13 bases separated the two germline ends. The CDR3 consists of 13 residues. Looked up from germline, CDR1 is MNHEY and CDR2 is SVGAGI. The CDR3 DNA sequence: TGTGCCAGCAGGCTACAGGGCTCGGAGACCCAGTACTTC. Its protein is CASRLQGSETQYF.

The chain couples TRBV5-1 to TRBJ2-5, with D perhaps matching TRBD1 (5 bases). Trimming took 0 bases from V and 4 from J, leaving 10 bases between them. Germline values: CDR1 SGHRS, CDR2 YFSETQ. The CDR3 covers 14 residues. The CDR3 loop reads CASSLAGQGETQYF. The CDR3 nucleotides are TGCGCCAGCAGCTTGGCCGGGCAGGGAGAGACCCAGTACTTC.

The V call is TRBV19, the J call TRBJ1-5; 8 bases match TRBD1. The CDR3 sequence is 15 residues long. Germline CDR1 LNHDA, CDR2 SQIVND (reference sequence). V trimming: 1 base; J trimming: 5 bases; junction bases outside the gene matches: 4. CDR3 loop: CASSIAQGADQPQHF. The CDR3 DNA follows: TGTGCCAGTAGTATAGCCCAGGGGGCGGATCAGCCCCAGCATTTT.

The genes are TRBV5-1 and TRBJ1-2; 8 bases match TRBD1. Germline trimming cut 0 bases from V and 4 bases from J; bases unmatched to any gene: 2. Germline-derived CDR1 and CDR2 are SGHRS and YFSETQ. The CDR3 consists of 14 residues. The chain's CDR3 is CASSLEGTGYGYTF. As DNA, the CDR3 is TGCGCCAGCAGCTTGGAGGGGACAGGCTATGGCTACACCTTC.

This chain connects TRBV10-3 to TRBJ2-1; TRBD1 matches at 7 bases. The CDR3 contains 14 residues. Germline V gene data show CDR1 as ENHRY and CDR2 as SYGVKD. V lost 6 bases and J lost 9; bases outside the gene matches: 11. The CDR3 protein is CAIRDTGAGGEQFF. The CDR3 DNA sequence: TGTGCCATCAGAGACACAGGGGCCGGAGGTGAGCAGTTCTTC.

This chain links TRBV29-1 with TRBJ1-4; tentative D call: TRBD1 (6 bases). This CDR3 is built from 13 residues. Trimming removed 6 bases from V and 6 bases from J, with 14 bases in between. Germline V gives CDR1 SQVTM, CDR2 ANQGSEA. The CDR3 protein is CSVRTDSYEKLFF. CDR3 nucleotides: TGCAGCGTGCGGACAGATTCGTATGAAAAACTGTTTTTT.

The V and J genes are TRBV13 and TRBJ2-2; TRBD2 aligns across 12 bases. The trim removed 5 bases at V and 8 bases at J, leaving 15 bases unmatched. Looked up from germline, CDR1 is PRHDT and CDR2 is FYEKMQ (reference sequence). The CDR3 spans 18 residues. The CDR3 region is CASSGPQPSGGASGELFF. The CDR3 nucleotides read TGTGCCAGCAGCGGGCCTCAACCTAGCGGGGGGGCCTCGGGGGAGCTGTTTTTT.

This sequence joins TRBV2 and TRBJ1-5; D gene unclear. The CDR3 contains 14 residues. V was pared by 2 bases and J by 3 bases, with 8 bases between. Germline V gene sequence: CDR1 SNHLY, CDR2 FYNNEI. The CDR3 sequence: CASSEWRSNQPQHF. CDR3 nucleotide sequence: TGTGCCAGCAGTGAATGGCGGTCCAATCAGCCCCAGCATTTT.

The chain recombines TRBV7-9 with TRBJ1-2; D uncertain. This CDR3 comprises 13 residues. Germline values: CDR1 SEHNR, CDR2 FQNEAQ (reference sequence). V was shortened by 3 bases and J by 3 bases, with 8 bases between the two germline ends. Written as DNA, the CDR3 is TGTGCCAGCAGCTTCAACACGCACTATGGCTACACCTTC. Translated, it gives CASSFNTHYGYTF.

The chain uses TRBV2 and TRBJ1-1, with TRBD1 matching 8 bases. The CDR3 has 14 residues. Losses at the gene ends were 6 bases for V and 1 base for J; bases not matched to a gene: 4. From germline, CDR1 is SNHLY and CDR2 FYNNEI. The CDR3 DNA sequence: TGTGCCAGCAGCGTTGACAGGGGGAACACTGAAGCTTTCTTT. Translation gives CASSVDRGNTEAFF.

This chain links TRBV7-3 with TRBJ2-5; tentatively, D is TRBD2 (5 bases). CDR1 and CDR2 from the germline V gene are SGHTA and FQGTGA. Deletions cut 1 base from V and 5 bases from J, with 14 bases between. The CDR3 has 15 residues. The CDR3 nucleotides read TGTGCCAGCAGCTTAAGTCCGGGAATGGGTGAGACCCAGTACTTC. It yields the protein CASSLSPGMGETQYF.

V is TRBV4-1 and J is TRBJ2-7, with D possibly TRBD2 on 6 matching bases. Germline values: CDR1 MGHRA, CDR2 YSYEKL. Trimming left V 3 bases short and J 0 bases short, with 6 bases between. The CDR3 loop spans 13 amino acids. CDR3 coding DNA: TGCGCCAGCAGCCAGGACTACTCCTACGAGCAGTACTTC. Translating it yields CASSQDYSYEQYF.

The V call is TRBV3-1 (or the pseudogene TRBV3-2), the J call TRBJ2-3; D is perhaps TRBD2 (5 bases). In germline, CDR1 is LGHDT, CDR2 YNNKEL (reference sequence). V lost 1 base and J lost 0, with 8 bases in between. This CDR3 region has 15 residues. The CDR3, as DNA: TGTGCCAGCAGCCAAGGGACGGGGAGCACAGATACGCAGTATTTT. It codes for CASSQGTGSTDTQYF.